This T cell receptor (beta chain) was captured in a study of blood T cells in healthy people across ages. Between the trimmed V and J ends, which lost 6 bases and 7 bases, there was a span of 22 bases. CDR3 length: 15 residues. Next came a second PCR, run for roughly 6 to 11 cycles, which used a sample-barcoded 5' primer along with a J-beta primer mix. TCRdb reprocessed the 5' RACE reads with MiXCR, giving one entry per CDR3 protein. The sample shows 1.5 million to 2 million distinct CDR3 sequences, less than 50% of them seen only once. V and J are TRBV12-3 or TRBV12-4 and TRBJ2-7; TRBD1 or TRBD2 may be the D gene (5 bases each). Sequenced: blood. This receptor was obtained from a woman aged 35 to 49 in good health. CDR3 loop: CASRARLGPYVEQYF. CDR3 bases: TGTGCCAGCAGAGCACGACTGGGACCCTACGTAGAGCAGTACTTC.